This TCR beta chain was sequenced during a study of T cells in Graves' hyperthyroidism and ophthalmopathy. The overall study: Before treatment of any kind, peripheral blood was taken at initial diagnosis. The study, taken as a whole, reports: Blood shared most expanded thyroid clonotypes above 0.001.

For this clonotype: Its antigen is not identified.

Diagnoses were made from clinical symptoms, serum measures (thyroxine and TRAb), thyroid ultrasound and orbital computed tomography. RNA transcripts yielded amplified TCR beta CDR3 regions. The HTBI set primed first-round TCR CDR3 RT-PCR. TCRdb processed the multiplex PCR reads anew with MiXCR; each CDR3 protein has one entry. The sample lists 700,000 or so distinct CDR3 sequences; over 15% were seen once. The sample consisted of blood. The sequence came from a man between 18 and 35 years old with Graves' hyperthyroidism.

The CDR3 DNA is TGCAGTGCTAGAGACCACTTTGGGGGGGGTGAAAGCTACAATGAGCAGTTCTTC. Translation: CSARDHFGGGESYNEQFF. V usage is TRBV20-1 and J usage is TRBJ2-1; TRBD2 matches 7 bases. The CDR3 is 18 residues long. The V segment lost 0 bases and the J segment 3 bases; nucleotides outside the gene matches: 14. CDR1 is DFQATT, CDR2 SNEGSKA, per germline (reference sequence).